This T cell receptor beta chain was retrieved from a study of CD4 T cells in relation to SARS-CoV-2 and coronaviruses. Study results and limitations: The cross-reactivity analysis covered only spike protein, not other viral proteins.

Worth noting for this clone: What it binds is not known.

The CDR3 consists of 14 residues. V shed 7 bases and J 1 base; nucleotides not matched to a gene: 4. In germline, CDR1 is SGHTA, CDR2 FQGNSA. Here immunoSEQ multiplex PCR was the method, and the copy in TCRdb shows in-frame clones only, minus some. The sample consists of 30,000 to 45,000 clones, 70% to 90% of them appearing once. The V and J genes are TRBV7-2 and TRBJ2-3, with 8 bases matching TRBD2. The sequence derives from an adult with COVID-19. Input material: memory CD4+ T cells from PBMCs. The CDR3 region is CASKRGSGTDTQYF. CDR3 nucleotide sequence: TGTGCCAGCAAGCGGGGGTCGGGCACAGATACGCAGTATTTT.